These 23 T cell receptor beta chains were sequenced from one sample in a study of T cell repertoires in cytomegalovirus infection. These TCRs are of unknown antigen specificity. TCRdb re-called the reads through MiXCR, storing one row per CDR3 protein. The profile shows about a million distinct CDR3 sequences, approximately 32% of them singletons. Sequences were derived from cultured CD8+ T cells from PBMCs, sampled from culture after CMV antigen stimulation. The receptors derive from a human donor in good health (CMV status not recorded). Some clones in this sample may be carry-over from other donors' samples.

The rearrangement links TRBV15 to TRBJ2-3; no definite D call. V was shortened by 4 bases and J by 6 bases, with 11 bases between the two germline ends. This CDR3 region has 13 residues. Germline CDR1 reads LNHNV; CDR2 reads YYDKDF (reference sequence). CDR3 sequence: CATSTDLGDTQYF. DNA for the CDR3: TGTGCCACCAGCACTGACCTAGGGGATACGCAGTATTTT.

This clonotype was seen more than once but under ten times. CDR3 DNA: TGCAGTGCGAGCCAGGGATACGAGCAGTACGTC. It is translated as CSASQGYEQYV. This sequence joins TRBV20-1 and TRBJ2-7, with D maybe TRBD1 (5 bases). V was cut by 6 bases and J by 4 bases, with 10 bases left in between. Germline V lookup: CDR1 DFQATT, CDR2 SNEGSKA (reference sequence). This CDR3 has 11 residues.

This clonotype was counted many times. The genes are TRBV7-2 and TRBJ2-6; tentative D call: TRBD1 (6 bases). The length of the CDR3 is 15 residues. CDR1 is SGHTA and CDR2 is FQGNSA in the germline V gene. Trimming stripped 7 bases from V and 0 bases from J, with 10 bases between. CDR3 DNA sequence: TGTGCCAGCAACTACAGGGTCTCTGGGGCCAACGTCCTGACTTTC. Amino acid sequence: CASNYRVSGANVLTF. The whole variable domain, filled in from reference TRBV7-2 and TRBJ2-6, reads GAGVSQSPSNKVTEKGKDVELRCDPISGHTALYWYRQSLGQGLEFLIYFQGNSAPDKSGLPSDRFSAERTGGSVSTLTIQRTQQEDSAVYLCASNYRVSGANVLTFGAGSRLTVL.

This clonotype came up a few times. The chain combines TRBV6-1 with TRBJ2-5; TRBD1 matches 7 bases. The germline gives CDR1 MNHNS, CDR2 SASEGT. Trimming cost V 4 bases and J 2 bases; bases outside gene matches: 7. The CDR3 has 15 residues. The CDR3 DNA sequence: TGTGCCAGCAGTGCCTCGGGACAGCCACAAGAGACCCAGTACTTC. It is translated as CASSASGQPQETQYF.

This clonotype was seen only a few times. The chain links TRBV7-6 to TRBJ1-1, with D tentatively TRBD1 (6 bases). Per the germline V gene, CDR1 is SGHVS and CDR2 is FNYEAQ. The CDR3 spans 14 residues. V dropped 3 bases and J dropped 4 bases, with 12 bases sitting between them. The CDR3 spells CASSFGGLSTEAFF. The CDR3 DNA reads as TGTGCCAGCAGCTTCGGGGGGCTTAGCACTGAAGCTTTCTTT.

The chain employs TRBV19 and TRBJ1-1, with 8 bases matching TRBD1. There are 14 residues in the CDR3. Germline V gives CDR1 LNHDA, CDR2 SQIVND (reference sequence). The V and J ends lost 4 bases and 4 bases, in that order; junction bases with no gene match: 5. For the CDR3, the DNA is TGTGCCAGTAGTACGGGACAGGTCATCACTGAAGCTTTCTTT. Translation gives CASSTGQVITEAFF.

This clonotype was counted between two and nine times. V usage is TRBV4-1 and J usage is TRBJ1-5; 7 bases are shared with TRBD1. The germline V gene encodes CDR1 MGHRA and CDR2 YSYEKL. The CDR3 runs to 16 residues. Losses at the gene ends were 0 bases for V and 4 bases for J; bases not matched to a gene: 6. CDR3 sequence: CASSQDGPGQNQPQHF. CDR3 nucleotides: TGCGCCAGCAGCCAAGACGGTCCGGGACAGAATCAGCCCCAGCATTTT.

In regard to this clonotype: A much larger clone lies a single base off, so this may be a read error. This chain uses TRBV5-4 with TRBJ1-1; D uncertain. Germline V gives CDR1 SGHNT, CDR2 YYREEE (reference sequence). The CDR3 loop spans 12 amino acids. The CDR3 here is CVSTLMGTEAFF. Written as DNA, the CDR3 is TGTGTCAGCACCCTGATGGGGACTGAAGCTTTCTTT.

The table lists this clonotype with a count of one. The chain combines TRBV5-1 with TRBJ1-2; TRBD1 might be the D (5 bases). The CDR3 consists of 14 residues. Between the trimmed V and J ends, which lost 2 bases and 8 bases, there was a span of 16 bases. The germline V gene encodes CDR1 SGHRS and CDR2 YFSETQ. This CDR3 is CASSFSGGGEGYTF. CDR3 DNA sequence: TGCGCCAGCAGCTTTTCCGGGGGGGGTGAAGGCTACACCTTC. Based on the CDR3 plus reference TRBV5-1 and TRBJ1-2, the full variable domain is KAGVTQTPRYLIKTRGQQVTLSCSPISGHRSVSWYQQTPGQGLQFLFEYFSETQRNKGNFPGRFSGRQFSNSRSEMNVSTLELGDSALYLCASSFSGGGEGYTFGSGTRLTVV.

The V and J genes are TRBV7-6 and TRBJ2-2; D might be TRBD2 (7 bases). Germline V CDR1 and CDR2: SGHVS, FNYEAQ. The V end lost 1 base, the J end lost 5 bases, and 14 bases lay between the germline ends. This CDR3 has 16 residues. In DNA form, the CDR3 reads TGTGCCAGCAGCTTAGAGGGGGGGGCGCTGACCGGGGAGCTGTTTTTT. Translation gives CASSLEGGALTGELFF.

This chain links TRBV4-2 with TRBJ1-3; D unclear. CDR1 and CDR2 (germline): LGHNA, YNFKEQ. The CDR3 is 14 amino acids. The V end was cut by 2 bases, the J end by 4 bases, with 9 bases between. In DNA, the CDR3 is TGTGCCAGCAGCCAAACTACTGGGGGAAACACCATATATTTT. Translating gives CASSQTTGGNTIYF.

The gene calls are TRBV10-3 and TRBJ2-3; 7 bases align to TRBD1. The CDR3 spans 16 residues. Per germline, CDR1 ENHRY and CDR2 SYGVKD. J was trimmed by 6 bases and V by 6 bases; bases with no gene match: 15. The CDR3 loop reads CAISPGTARATDTQYF. The CDR3 nucleotides are TGTGCCATCAGCCCCGGGACAGCTCGGGCGACGGATACGCAGTATTTT.

This clonotype was recorded at least ten times. J is TRBJ1-2 and V is TRBV7-9; D is unclear. Germline-derived CDR1 and CDR2 are SEHNR and FQNEAQ (reference sequence). CDR3 length equals 13 residues. V was shortened by 5 bases and J by 4 bases, with 11 bases between the two germline ends. The CDR3 loop is CASSPVPIYGYTF. CDR3 coding DNA: TGTGCCAGCAGCCCTGTGCCAATCTATGGCTACACCTTC.

This chain joins TRBV19 and TRBJ1-3; D is possibly TRBD1 (6 bases). Trimming pared 2 bases from V and 2 bases from J, leaving 16 bases between. The CDR3 covers 17 residues. The germline V gene encodes CDR1 LNHDA and CDR2 SQIVND (reference sequence). The CDR3 DNA sequence: TGTGCCAGTAGTATATCGGGACACCTTTTACCTGGAAACACCATATATTTT. Amino acids: CASSISGHLLPGNTIYF.

The V gene is TRBV6-6, the J gene TRBJ1-5, with 9 bases identical to TRBD1. Germline loops: CDR1 MNHNY, CDR2 SVGAGI (reference sequence). This CDR3 is 15 amino acids long. Trimming removed 2 bases from V and 6 bases from J; junction bases left unmatched: 5. Here the CDR3 reads CASSYPGQGGQPQHF. DNA for the CDR3: TGTGCCAGCAGTTACCCGGGACAGGGAGGTCAGCCCCAGCATTTT.

This clonotype was recorded a few times. The chain joins TRBV7-8 to TRBJ2-2; TRBD1 agrees at 10 bases. With 7 bases clipped from V and 6 bases from J, the junction kept 17 bases outside the gene matches. Germline V gene lookup returns CDR1 SGHVS and CDR2 FQNEAQ. CDR3 length: 18 residues. This CDR3 reads CASTPTHLTGTGAGELFF. CDR3 nucleotide sequence: TGTGCCAGCACCCCAACCCACCTAACCGGGACAGGGGCCGGGGAGCTGTTTTTT. The complete variable domain, with remaining parts taken from reference TRBV7-8 and TRBJ2-2, reads GAGVSQSPRYKVAKRGQDVALRCDPISGHVSLFWYQQALGQGPEFLTYFQNEAQLDKSGLPSDRFFAERPEGSVSTLKIQRTQQEDSAVYLCASTPTHLTGTGAGELFFGEGSRLTVL.

This clonotype has a handful of counts. The chain combines TRBV28 with TRBJ2-2, with D maybe TRBD1 (6 bases). Germline assignment: CDR1 MDHEN and CDR2 SYDVKM. V lost 3 bases and J lost 3, with 14 bases in between. The CDR3 length is 16 residues. The CDR3 sequence: CASSFSGAIYTGELFF. The CDR3 DNA is TGTGCCAGCAGTTTTTCAGGGGCAATCTACACCGGGGAGCTGTTTTTT. Full variable domain (missing parts from reference TRBV28 and TRBJ2-2): DVKVTQSSRYLVKRTGEKVFLECVQDMDHENMFWYRQDPGLGLRLIYFSYDVKMKEKGDIPEGYSVSREKKERFSLILESASTNQTSMYLCASSFSGAIYTGELFFGEGSRLTVL.

This clonotype has more than one count but fewer than ten. This chain joins TRBV6-6 and TRBJ1-5; D unclear. Per germline, CDR1 MNHNY and CDR2 SVGAGI (reference sequence). Trimming left V 1 base short and J 3 bases short, with 13 bases between. This CDR3 has 16 amino acids. The CDR3 sequence is CASSYFPGPINQPQHF. As DNA, the CDR3 is TGTGCCAGCAGTTACTTTCCGGGTCCTATCAATCAGCCCCAGCATTTT.

J is TRBJ2-1 and V is TRBV6-8; 15 positions agree with TRBD2. The CDR3 runs to 18 residues. V was clipped by 4 bases and J by 1 base; unmatched bases: 5. Germline V CDR1 and CDR2: MNHGY, SAAAGT. The DNA for the CDR3 is TGTGCCAGCAGTTGGGGACTAGCGGGGGGTAAATCCTACAATGAGCAGTTCTTC. Its translation is CASSWGLAGGKSYNEQFF.

The chain has TRBV6-2 or TRBV6-3 and TRBJ1-6; D perhaps matches TRBD1 (6 bases). The CDR3 extends over 15 amino acids. Germline lookup yields CDR1 MNHEY and CDR2 SVGEGT. Trimming shortened V by 4 bases and J by 13 bases, and 20 bases separated the two germline ends. The CDR3 DNA reads TGTGCCAGCAGTTTCTATCCGGGACACTTAATCCCCCTCCACTTT. This gives the protein CASSFYPGHLIPLHF.

There are many counts of this clonotype. V and J are TRBV7-6 and TRBJ1-6, with D hard to call. Germline V lookup: CDR1 SGHVS, CDR2 FNYEAQ. The CDR3 consists of 15 residues. Trimming left V 4 bases short and J 2 bases short, with 9 bases between. In nucleotides, the CDR3 is TGTGCCAGCAGCTCGCGACGGACCTATAATTCACCCCTCCACTTT. Its protein is CASSSRRTYNSPLHF.

This chain uses TRBV5-1 with TRBJ1-5; TRBD1 agrees at 8 bases. Germline CDR1 and CDR2: SGHRS and YFSETQ. The CDR3 spans 14 residues. V shed 3 bases and J 4 bases; nucleotides not matched to a gene: 3. The CDR3 DNA is TGCGCCAGCAGCTGGACAGGGATGAATCAGCCCCAGCATTTT. Its translation: CASSWTGMNQPQHF.

The V and J genes are TRBV6-2 or TRBV6-3 and TRBJ2-4, with D perhaps being TRBD1 or TRBD2 (5 bases each). CDR1 MNHEY and CDR2 SVGEGT come from the germline V gene. The CDR3 is made up of 10 amino acids. V shed 8 bases and J shed 6 bases, with 5 bases lying between them. CDR3 coding DNA: TGTGCCAGCGGGACAAACATTCAGTACTTC. This translates into CASGTNIQYF.